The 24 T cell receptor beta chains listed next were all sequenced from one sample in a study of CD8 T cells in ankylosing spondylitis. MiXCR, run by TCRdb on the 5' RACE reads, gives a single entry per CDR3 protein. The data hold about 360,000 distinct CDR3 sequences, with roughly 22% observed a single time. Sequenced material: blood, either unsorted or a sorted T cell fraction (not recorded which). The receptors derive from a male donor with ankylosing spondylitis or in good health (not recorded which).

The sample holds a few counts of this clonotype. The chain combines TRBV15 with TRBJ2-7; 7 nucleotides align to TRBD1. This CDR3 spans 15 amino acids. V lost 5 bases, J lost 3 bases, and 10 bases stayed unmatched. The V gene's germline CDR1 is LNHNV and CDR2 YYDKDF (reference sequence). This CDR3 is CATSVLRQGLYEQYF. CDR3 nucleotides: TGTGCCACCAGCGTTCTTAGACAGGGTCTCTACGAGCAGTACTTC.

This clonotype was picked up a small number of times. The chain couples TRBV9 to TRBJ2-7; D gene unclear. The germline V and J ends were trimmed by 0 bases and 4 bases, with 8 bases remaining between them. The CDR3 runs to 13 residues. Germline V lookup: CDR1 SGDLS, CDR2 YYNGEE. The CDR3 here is CASSVGYTYEQYF. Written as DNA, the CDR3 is TGTGCCAGCAGCGTAGGCTACACGTACGAGCAGTACTTC.

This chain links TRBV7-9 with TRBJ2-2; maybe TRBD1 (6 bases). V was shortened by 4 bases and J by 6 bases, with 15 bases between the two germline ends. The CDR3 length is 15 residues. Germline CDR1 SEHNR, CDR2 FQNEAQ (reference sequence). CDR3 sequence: CASSSSGTPPGELFF. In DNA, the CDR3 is TGTGCCAGCAGCTCGTCCGGGACACCCCCCGGGGAGCTGTTTTTT.

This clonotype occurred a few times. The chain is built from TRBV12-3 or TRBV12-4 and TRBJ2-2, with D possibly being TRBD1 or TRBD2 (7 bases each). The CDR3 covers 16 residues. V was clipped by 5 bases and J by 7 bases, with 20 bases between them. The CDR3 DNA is TGTGCCAGCAGTATTCGGGGAGGGGGCTTTGGCGGGGAGCTGTTTTTT. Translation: CASSIRGGGFGGELFF.

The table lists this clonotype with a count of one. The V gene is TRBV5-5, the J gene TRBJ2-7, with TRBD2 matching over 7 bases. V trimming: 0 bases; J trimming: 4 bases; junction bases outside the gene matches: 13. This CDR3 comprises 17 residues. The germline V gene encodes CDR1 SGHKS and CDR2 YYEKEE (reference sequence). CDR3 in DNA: TGTGCCAGCAGCTTGGGGCCCCGAGAGCAGGGACTATACGAGCAGTACTTC. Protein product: CASSLGPREQGLYEQYF.

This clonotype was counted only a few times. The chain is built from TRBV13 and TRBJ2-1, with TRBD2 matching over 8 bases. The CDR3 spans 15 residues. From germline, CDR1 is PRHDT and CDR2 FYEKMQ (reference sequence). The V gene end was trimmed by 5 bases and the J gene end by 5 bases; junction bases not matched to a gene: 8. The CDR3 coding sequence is TGTGCCAGCAGCCGGAGCGGGGGAGGACACAATGAGCAGTTCTTC. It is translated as CASSRSGGGHNEQFF.

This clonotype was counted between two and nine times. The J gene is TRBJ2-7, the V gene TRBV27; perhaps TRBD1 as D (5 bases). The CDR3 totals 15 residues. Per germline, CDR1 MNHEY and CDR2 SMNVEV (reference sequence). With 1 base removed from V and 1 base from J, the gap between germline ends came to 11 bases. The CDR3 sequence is CASSLLGPRSYEQYF. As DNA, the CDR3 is TGTGCCAGCAGTTTATTGGGGCCGCGTTCCTACGAGCAGTACTTC.

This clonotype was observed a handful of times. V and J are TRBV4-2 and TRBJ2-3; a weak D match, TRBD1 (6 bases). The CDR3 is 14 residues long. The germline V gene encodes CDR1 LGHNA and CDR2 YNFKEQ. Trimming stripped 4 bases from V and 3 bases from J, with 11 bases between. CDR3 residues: CASSPGVSTDTQYF. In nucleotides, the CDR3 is TGTGCCAGCAGCCCAGGGGTATCGACAGATACGCAGTATTTT.

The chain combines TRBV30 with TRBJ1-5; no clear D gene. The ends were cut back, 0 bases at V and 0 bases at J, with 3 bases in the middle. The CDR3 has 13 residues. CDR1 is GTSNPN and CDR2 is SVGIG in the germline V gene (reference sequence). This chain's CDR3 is CAWSVYSNQPQHF. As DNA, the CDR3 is TGTGCCTGGAGTGTTTATAGCAATCAGCCCCAGCATTTT.

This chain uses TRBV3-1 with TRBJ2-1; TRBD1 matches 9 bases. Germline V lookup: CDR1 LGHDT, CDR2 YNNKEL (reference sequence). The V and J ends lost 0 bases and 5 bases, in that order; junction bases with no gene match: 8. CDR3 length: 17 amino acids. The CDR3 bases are TGTGCCAGCAGCCAAGAATCCGGGACAGGGTCCAACAATGAGCAGTTCTTC. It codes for CASSQESGTGSNNEQFF.

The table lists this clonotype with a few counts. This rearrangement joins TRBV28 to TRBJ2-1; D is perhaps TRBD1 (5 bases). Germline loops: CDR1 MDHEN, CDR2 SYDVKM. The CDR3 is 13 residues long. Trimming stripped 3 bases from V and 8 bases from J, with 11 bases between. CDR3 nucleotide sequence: TGTGCCAGCAGTTTTGGCAGGGTCTATGAGCAGTTCTTC. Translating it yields CASSFGRVYEQFF.

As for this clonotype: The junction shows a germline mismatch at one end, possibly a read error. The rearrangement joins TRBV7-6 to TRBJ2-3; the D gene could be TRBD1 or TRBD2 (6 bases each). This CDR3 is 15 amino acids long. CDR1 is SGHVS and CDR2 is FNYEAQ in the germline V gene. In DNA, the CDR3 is TGTGCCAGCAGCCTAGCGAAAGGGGGATTAGATACGCAGTATTTT. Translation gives CASSLAKGGLDTQYF.

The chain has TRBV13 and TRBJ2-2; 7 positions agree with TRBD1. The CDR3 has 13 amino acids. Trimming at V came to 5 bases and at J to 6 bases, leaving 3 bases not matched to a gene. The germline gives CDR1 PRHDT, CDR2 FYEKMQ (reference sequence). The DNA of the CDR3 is TGTGCCAGCAGCGAACAGGGGTCCGGGGAGCTGTTTTTT. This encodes CASSEQGSGELFF.

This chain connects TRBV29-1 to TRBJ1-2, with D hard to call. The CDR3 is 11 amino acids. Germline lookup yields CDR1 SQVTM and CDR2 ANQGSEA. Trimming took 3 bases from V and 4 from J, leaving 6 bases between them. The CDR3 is CSVESGYGYTF. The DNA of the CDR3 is TGCAGCGTTGAGTCGGGCTATGGCTACACCTTC.

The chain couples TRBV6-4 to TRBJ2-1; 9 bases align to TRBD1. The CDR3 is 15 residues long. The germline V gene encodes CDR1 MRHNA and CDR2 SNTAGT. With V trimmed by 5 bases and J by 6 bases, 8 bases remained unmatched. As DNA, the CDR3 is TGTGCCAGCAGTCCGGGACAGGGAGTCTTCAATGAGCAGTTCTTC. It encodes CASSPGQGVFNEQFF.

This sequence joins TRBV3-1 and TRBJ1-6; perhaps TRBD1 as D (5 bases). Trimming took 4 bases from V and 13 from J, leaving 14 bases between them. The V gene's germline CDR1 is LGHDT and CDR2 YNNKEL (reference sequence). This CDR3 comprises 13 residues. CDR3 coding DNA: TGTGCCAGCAGCCCTCACAGGACTATCCCCCTCCACTTT. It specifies CASSPHRTIPLHF.

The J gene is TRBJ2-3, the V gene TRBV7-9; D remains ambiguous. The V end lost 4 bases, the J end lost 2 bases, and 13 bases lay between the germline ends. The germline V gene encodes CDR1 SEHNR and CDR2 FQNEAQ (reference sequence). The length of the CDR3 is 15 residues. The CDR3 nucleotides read TGTGCCAGCAGCTCGCCCCTAAGGCACACAGATACGCAGTATTTT. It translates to CASSSPLRHTDTQYF.

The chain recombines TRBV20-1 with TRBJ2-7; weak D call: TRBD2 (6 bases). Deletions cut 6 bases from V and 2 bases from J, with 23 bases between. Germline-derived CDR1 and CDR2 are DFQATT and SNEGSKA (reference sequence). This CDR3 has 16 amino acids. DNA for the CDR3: TGCAGTGCCGAGCCCGACCCCGGGACTCAAGCCTACGAGCAGTACTTC. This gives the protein CSAEPDPGTQAYEQYF.

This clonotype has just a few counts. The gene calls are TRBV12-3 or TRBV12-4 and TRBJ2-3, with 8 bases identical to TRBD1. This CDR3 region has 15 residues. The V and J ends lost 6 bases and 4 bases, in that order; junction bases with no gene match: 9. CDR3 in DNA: TGTGCCAGCAGCCCCAGACAGGGGAACGCAGATACGCAGTATTTT. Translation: CASSPRQGNADTQYF.

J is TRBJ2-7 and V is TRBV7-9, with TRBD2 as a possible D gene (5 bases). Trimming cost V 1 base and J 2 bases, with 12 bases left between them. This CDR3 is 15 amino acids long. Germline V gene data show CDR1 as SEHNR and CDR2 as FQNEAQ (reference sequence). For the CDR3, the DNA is TGTGCCAGCAGCTTAGGGAGCGGACCGACCTACGAGCAGTACTTC. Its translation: CASSLGSGPTYEQYF.

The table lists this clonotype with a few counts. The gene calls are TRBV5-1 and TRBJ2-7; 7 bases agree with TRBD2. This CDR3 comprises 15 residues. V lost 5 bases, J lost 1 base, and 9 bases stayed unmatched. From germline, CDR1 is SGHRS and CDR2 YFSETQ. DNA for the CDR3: TGCGCCAGCAGTTCCGGGACTAACCCTTCCTACGAGCAGTACTTC. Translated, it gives CASSSGTNPSYEQYF. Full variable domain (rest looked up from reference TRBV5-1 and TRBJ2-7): KAGVTQTPRYLIKTRGQQVTLSCSPISGHRSVSWYQQTPGQGLQFLFEYFSETQRNKGNFPGRFSGRQFSNSRSEMNVSTLELGDSALYLCASSSGTNPSYEQYFGPGTRLTVT.

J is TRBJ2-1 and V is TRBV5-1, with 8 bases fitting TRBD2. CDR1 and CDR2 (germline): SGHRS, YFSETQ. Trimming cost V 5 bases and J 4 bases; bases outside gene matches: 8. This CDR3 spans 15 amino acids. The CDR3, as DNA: TGCGCCAGCAGTTACGCGGGGGGCCCTTACAATGAGCAGTTCTTC. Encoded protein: CASSYAGGPYNEQFF.

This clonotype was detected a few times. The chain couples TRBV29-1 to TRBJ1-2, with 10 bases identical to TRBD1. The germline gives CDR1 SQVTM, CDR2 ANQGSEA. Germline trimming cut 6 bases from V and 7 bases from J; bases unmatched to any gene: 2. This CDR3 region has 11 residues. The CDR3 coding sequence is TGCAGCGTACGGGACAGGGGTGGCTACACCTTC. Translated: CSVRDRGGYTF.

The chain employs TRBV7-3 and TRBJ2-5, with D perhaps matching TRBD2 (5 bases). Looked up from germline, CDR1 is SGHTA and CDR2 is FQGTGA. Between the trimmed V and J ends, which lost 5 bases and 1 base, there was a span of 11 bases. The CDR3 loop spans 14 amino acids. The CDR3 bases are TGTGCCAGCAGCCCCATAGGAGGCCAAGAGACCCAGTACTTC. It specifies CASSPIGGQETQYF.